This record concerns one T cell receptor beta chain sequence. Its antigen is unknown. The source of the sample is a study of identifying expanded T cells in peripheral blood. The study, taken as a whole, reports: Over approximately two and four weeks, about 15 and 19 clones changed, versus around 1.3 between replicates. Clone count variance between roughly two-week samples rose with total template count.

Some clones are missing from TCRdb's copy, which holds only in-frame ones; the method was immunoSEQ multiplex PCR. This table has around 94,000 clones, roughly 85% appearing once. Healthy donors had no documented immune events, such as infections, while sampled. The sequencing input was blood. This TCR was recovered from a person aged 18 to 75 in good health.

CDR3 DNA sequence: TGTGCCAGCAGCCCCCGGGACAGGGGATTCAATGAGCAGTTCTTC. Translating it yields CASSPRDRGFNEQFF. The chain combines TRBV7-2 with TRBJ2-1, with 10 bases lining up with TRBD1. The CDR3 spans 15 residues. The V segment lost 5 bases and the J segment 6 bases; nucleotides outside the gene matches: 7. The germline gives CDR1 SGHTA, CDR2 FQGNSA.